The clone carrying this TCR beta chain was detected many times. The target antigen is unknown. The CDR3 has 16 amino acids. The ends lost 5 bases at V and 0 bases at J; junction bases unmatched: 5. The germline V gene has CDR1 MDHEN and CDR2 SYDVKM. This sample was taken from a study of T-cell reconstitution after alpha-beta-depleted transplantation in children. General study points: Day-60 TCRbeta diversity that was high in some patients was derived from surviving recipient T cells and thymic progenitors. As was reported, about two months after transplant, alpha-beta T cells came from several hundred expanded graft clones. One year post-transplant, T-cell counts and diversity were largely derived from T cells produced anew.

The TCRbeta library incorporated unique molecular identifiers. TCRdb redid the calling of the PCR reads with MiXCR, one entry per CDR3 protein. Of some 200,000 distinct CDR3 sequences in the sample, 6.6% were seen once. The sample consisted of PBMCs, taken before TCRalphabeta/CD19-depleted stem cell transplant. The chain links TRBV28 to TRBJ2-1, with 9 bases that match TRBD2. This sequence was found in a boy younger than 10 with acute lymphoblastic leukemia, due to receive a stem cell transplant. For the CDR3, the DNA is TGTGCCAGCAGTCGGGCGGGAGGGATCTCCTACAATGAGCAGTTCTTC. Translating gives CASSRAGGISYNEQFF.